The 21 T cell receptor beta chains listed next were all sequenced from one sample in a study of blood T cell repertoires in COVID-19. This table comes from immunoSEQ multiplex PCR, and its TCRdb copy is limited to in-frame clones, with some not included. The sample lists about 99,000 clones, roughly 80% occurring once. Sequencing used peripheral blood. The source of these receptors is a human donor in a cohort sampled during active COVID-19.

V usage is TRBV6-2 or TRBV6-3 and J usage is TRBJ2-7, with 9 bases that match TRBD2. The germline V gene has CDR1 MNHEY and CDR2 SVGEGT. The ends lost 2 bases at V and 6 bases at J; junction bases unmatched: 5. The CDR3 contains 14 residues. CDR3: CASSYRGGASEQYF. Written as DNA, the CDR3 is TGTGCCAGCAGTTACCGCGGGGGGGCCTCCGAGCAGTACTTC.

The chain combines TRBV15 with TRBJ1-4; TRBD1 aligns across 7 bases. The germline V gene has CDR1 LNHNV and CDR2 YYDKDF (reference sequence). The trim removed 2 bases at V and 3 bases at J, leaving 6 bases unmatched. The CDR3 is 16 residues long. In DNA, the CDR3 is TGTGCCACCAGCAGACCTACAGGGGCGGCTAATGAAAAACTGTTTTTT. Translated, it gives CATSRPTGAANEKLFF.

The chain joins TRBV19 to TRBJ2-3; D is perhaps TRBD1 (5 bases). This CDR3 region has 15 residues. Trimming removed 3 bases from V and 2 bases from J, with 12 bases in between. Germline loops: CDR1 LNHDA, CDR2 SQIVND (reference sequence). The CDR3 loop is CASSIRGQHTDTQYF. CDR3 sequence (DNA): TGTGCCAGTAGTATCCGTGGACAACACACAGATACGCAGTATTTT.

This rearrangement joins TRBV5-1 to TRBJ2-7; D possibly corresponds to TRBD2 (6 bases). The V gene lost 8 bases and the J gene lost 3 bases, with 9 bases spanning the gap. The length of the CDR3 is 11 residues. Per germline, CDR1 SGHRS and CDR2 YFSETQ. The CDR3 reads CASSGDYEQYF. CDR3 DNA: TGCGCCAGTTCGGGGGACTACGAGCAGTACTTC. The variable domain in full, with the rest retrieved from reference TRBV5-1 and TRBJ2-7, is KAGVTQTPRYLIKTRGQQVTLSCSPISGHRSVSWYQQTPGQGLQFLFEYFSETQRNKGNFPGRFSGRQFSNSRSEMNVSTLELGDSALYLCASSGDYEQYFGPGTRLTVT.

This sequence joins TRBV4-1 and TRBJ2-3, with 8 bases fitting TRBD2. The germline V gene encodes CDR1 MGHRA and CDR2 YSYEKL. The CDR3 has 15 amino acids. Losses at the gene ends were 1 base for V and 6 bases for J; bases not matched to a gene: 6. In DNA, the CDR3 is TGCGCCAGCAGCCAAGGCGGCGGGGGGTGGGATACGCAGTATTTT. Translated: CASSQGGGGWDTQYF.

The genes are TRBV14 and TRBJ2-2; no clear D gene. The germline V gene has CDR1 SGHDN and CDR2 FVKESK. The CDR3 is made up of 14 amino acids. Between the trimmed V and J ends, which lost 1 base and 1 base, there was a span of 4 bases. The CDR3 DNA is TGTGCCAGCAGCCAAGGGCAGAACACCGGGGAGCTGTTTTTT. It is translated as CASSQGQNTGELFF.

CDR3 region: CASSVRANNYGYTF. The CDR3 DNA is TGTGCCAGCAGTGTGCGGGCAAATAACTATGGCTACACCTTC. V usage is TRBV2 and J usage is TRBJ1-2; no firm D call. Germline loops: CDR1 SNHLY, CDR2 FYNNEI. The CDR3 is 14 residues long. V shed 4 bases and J shed 1 base, with 10 bases lying between them.

The chain is built from TRBV2 and TRBJ2-1, with D maybe TRBD1 (5 bases). The CDR3 is made up of 15 amino acids. CDR1 is SNHLY, CDR2 FYNNEI, per germline. Between the trimmed V and J ends, which lost 11 bases and 2 bases, there was a span of 19 bases. The CDR3 DNA is TGTGCCTCCAGGGATCCCTCCTCGCCCTACAATGAGCAGTTCTTC. Its translation is CASRDPSSPYNEQFF.

The chain combines TRBV13 with TRBJ1-3; D unresolved. The CDR3 runs to 17 residues. Trimming took 2 bases from V and 0 from J, leaving 14 bases between them. Germline CDR1 PRHDT, CDR2 FYEKMQ (reference sequence). For the CDR3, the DNA is TGTGCCAGCAGCTTACAAAGCTCACGGAGCTCTGGAAACACCATATATTTT. Its translation is CASSLQSSRSSGNTIYF.

The rearrangement uses TRBV5-4 and TRBJ2-5; 8 positions match TRBD2. V was clipped by 2 bases and J by 5 bases; unmatched bases: 8. The CDR3 is 15 residues long. Germline loops: CDR1 SGHNT, CDR2 YYREEE (reference sequence). CDR3 loop: CASSFPGGAAETQYF. CDR3 in DNA: TGTGCCAGCAGCTTTCCGGGGGGGGCCGCGGAGACCCAGTACTTC. The entire variable domain, with the rest obtained from reference TRBV5-4 and TRBJ2-5, is as follows: ETGVTQSPTHLIKTRGQQVTLRCSSQSGHNTVSWYQQALGQGPQFIFQYYREEENGRGNFPPRFSGLQFPNYSSELNVNALELDDSALYLCASSFPGGAAETQYFGPGTRLLVL.

This clone came up a few times. This rearrangement joins TRBV2 to TRBJ1-5; D is perhaps TRBD1 (6 bases). The V end was cut by 1 base, the J end by 6 bases, with 13 bases between. Germline V gene data show CDR1 as SNHLY and CDR2 as FYNNEI. There are 15 residues in the CDR3. The CDR3 DNA follows: TGTGCCAGCAGTGAAGGCGGGGGGCGAAGTCAGCCCCAGCATTTT. Protein: CASSEGGGRSQPQHF.

The gene calls are TRBV11-1 and TRBJ1-5, with D hard to call. Trimming stripped 2 bases from V and 6 bases from J, with 8 bases between. The CDR3 is 13 residues long. CDR1 is SGHAT and CDR2 is FQDESV in the germline V gene (reference sequence). CDR3 protein: CASSLQVGQPQHF. The CDR3 DNA reads TGTGCCAGCAGCTTACAGGTGGGTCAGCCCCAGCATTTT.

This clone showed up just a few times. The rearrangement uses TRBV19 and TRBJ2-4, with D tentatively TRBD1 (6 bases). Deletions cut 4 bases from V and 0 bases from J, with 13 bases between. CDR3 size: 16 residues. Germline V gene data show CDR1 as LNHDA and CDR2 as SQIVND (reference sequence). CDR3 nucleotides: TGTGCCAGTAGTACAGGGACACAAATAGCCAAAAACATTCAGTACTTC. Protein product: CASSTGTQIAKNIQYF.

The CDR3 region has the DNA TGCGCCAGCAGCACAGAAGGCTCTGGGGCCAACGTCCTGACTTTC. The encoded protein is CASSTEGSGANVLTF. This chain connects TRBV5-1 to TRBJ2-6; D gene uncertain. Trimming cost V 4 bases and J 0 bases, with 8 bases left between them. Looked up from germline, CDR1 is SGHRS and CDR2 is YFSETQ. CDR3 length: 15 amino acids.

The V call is TRBV3-1 (or the pseudogene TRBV3-2), the J call TRBJ2-6, with D possibly being TRBD2 (6 bases). This CDR3 contains 15 residues. V was trimmed by 2 bases and J by 3 bases, leaving 8 bases between them. Germline V gene data show CDR1 as LGHDT and CDR2 as YNNKEL (reference sequence). CDR3 bases: TGTGCCAGCAGCCAACAGGGAGGTGGGGCCAACGTCCTGACTTTC. Its translation: CASSQQGGGANVLTF.

This clone was observed once. The gene calls are TRBV7-3 and TRBJ2-5; 7 bases align to TRBD2. The germline CDR1 and CDR2 sequences are SGHTA and FQGTGA. The CDR3 runs to 15 residues. Germline trimming cut 4 bases from V and 7 bases from J; bases unmatched to any gene: 12. In DNA, the CDR3 is TGTGCCAGCAGCTCGATGTCGAGAGGGGAGGGGACCCAGTACTTC. As protein: CASSSMSRGEGTQYF. Together with reference TRBV7-3 and TRBJ2-5, the CDR3 gives the full variable domain: GAGVSQTPSNKVTEKGKYVELRCDPISGHTALYWYRQSLGQGPEFLIYFQGTGAADDSGLPNDRFFAVRPEGSVSTLKIQRTERGDSAVYLCASSSMSRGEGTQYFGPGTRLLVL.

The V call is TRBV7-9, the J call TRBJ2-3; 7 positions agree with TRBD1. The CDR3 runs to 17 residues. Trimming removed 5 bases from V and 0 bases from J; junction bases left unmatched: 11. Germline V gene sequence: CDR1 SEHNR, CDR2 FQNEAQ (reference sequence). The CDR3 sequence: CASSPKTGTVSTDTQYF. CDR3 sequence (DNA): TGTGCCAGCAGCCCGAAAACCGGGACAGTCAGCACAGATACGCAGTATTTT.

The J gene is TRBJ2-7, the V gene TRBV7-9; 11 bases line up with TRBD2. The V and J ends lost 4 bases and 2 bases, in that order; junction bases with no gene match: 1. CDR1 is SEHNR and CDR2 is FQNEAQ in the germline V gene (reference sequence). The CDR3 covers 14 residues. The CDR3 reads CASSSSGGPYEQYF. In nucleotides, the CDR3 is TGTGCCAGCAGCTCTAGCGGGGGGCCCTACGAGCAGTACTTC.

This sequence joins TRBV2 and TRBJ2-7; D may be TRBD1 (5 bases). CDR1 and CDR2 from the germline V gene are SNHLY and FYNNEI. V was shortened by 3 bases and J by 3 bases, with 12 bases between the two germline ends. This CDR3 has 14 amino acids. The CDR3 DNA sequence: TGTGCCAGCAGTGAGGAAGGGGCAGGCTACGAGCAGTACTTC. The encoded protein is CASSEEGAGYEQYF.

A single count supports this clone. The chain carries TRBV2 and TRBJ1-1; D uncertain. CDR1 and CDR2 from the germline V gene are SNHLY and FYNNEI. The V and J ends lost 7 bases and 1 base respectively, with 4 bases between them. This CDR3 has 11 amino acids. The CDR3 here is CASNRNTEAFF. CDR3 sequence (DNA): TGTGCCAGCAACAGGAACACTGAAGCTTTCTTT.

The V gene is TRBV10-3, the J gene TRBJ1-4, with D possibly TRBD1 on 5 matching bases. V was cut by 6 bases and J by 4 bases, with 6 bases left in between. The CDR3 runs to 12 residues. The V gene's germline CDR1 is ENHRY and CDR2 SYGVKD. CDR3 coding DNA: TGTGCCATCAGGGACAATAATGAAAAACTGTTTTTT. It translates to CAIRDNNEKLFF.